These 24 T cell receptor beta chains were all obtained from the same sample, sequenced in a study of T-cell reconstitution after alpha-beta-depleted transplantation in children. Unique molecular identifiers were incorporated into the prepared TCRbeta library. Via MiXCR, TCRdb re-called the PCR reads, giving one row per CDR3 protein. Of about 440,000 distinct CDR3 sequences in the sample, roughly 44% were seen once. Here the sequenced sample was PBMCs, taken before TCRalphabeta/CD19-depleted stem cell transplant. All receptors derive from a girl aged 2 to 10 with aplastic anemia, due to receive a stem cell transplant.

This chain uses TRBV20-1 with TRBJ2-3; D is unclear. The germline V gene encodes CDR1 DFQATT and CDR2 SNEGSKA (reference sequence). There are 11 residues in the CDR3. The V end lost 3 bases, the J end lost 3 bases, and 4 bases lay between the germline ends. The CDR3 DNA reads TGCAGTGCTAGGACGACAGATACGCAGTATTTT. It codes for CSARTTDTQYF.

The chain uses TRBV4-2 and TRBJ1-5; D call uncertain. Per the germline V gene, CDR1 is LGHNA and CDR2 is YNFKEQ. V lost 0 bases and J lost 2, with 8 bases in between. This CDR3 has 15 residues. Here the CDR3 reads CASSQDRYGNQPQHF. CDR3 sequence (DNA): TGTGCCAGCAGCCAAGATCGGTACGGCAATCAGCCCCAGCATTTT.

This clonotype was counted at least ten times. The chain employs TRBV18 and TRBJ2-1, with 11 nucleotides matching TRBD2. Losses at the gene ends were 6 bases for V and 8 bases for J; bases not matched to a gene: 6. Germline CDR1 KGHSH, CDR2 LQKENI. This CDR3 spans 14 amino acids. The CDR3 sequence is CASSSTSGVDEQFF. DNA for the CDR3: TGTGCCAGCTCCTCGACTAGCGGGGTAGATGAGCAGTTCTTC.

This clonotype came up a few times. The CDR3 DNA reads as TGTGCCAGCTACAGGGGGTCGTCCTTTGAAGCTTTCTTT. Its protein is CASYRGSSFEAFF. The chain uses TRBV6-2 or TRBV6-3 and TRBJ1-1, with 8 bases fitting TRBD1. Unmatched junction bases numbered 9, after V lost 8 bases and J lost 7 bases. In germline, CDR1 is MNHEY, CDR2 SVGEGT. The CDR3 is 13 amino acids.

The chain has TRBV20-1 and TRBJ1-1; D not resolved. Germline values: CDR1 DFQATT, CDR2 SNEGSKA (reference sequence). The ends were cut back, 5 bases at V and 0 bases at J, with 16 bases in the middle. This CDR3 contains 15 residues. The CDR3 coding sequence is TGCAGTGCTCCACCGCCCGGCAGCATGAACACTGAAGCTTTCTTT. Amino acid sequence: CSAPPPGSMNTEAFF.

There are a few counts of this clonotype. V gene TRBV29-1 combines with J gene TRBJ2-5, with 10 bases matching TRBD2. The CDR3 has 14 residues. Germline V gene data show CDR1 as SQVTM and CDR2 as ANQGSEA. The junction had 4 bases not matched to a gene; V was cut back by 6 bases and J by 0 bases. The CDR3 bases are TGCAGCGTGGAGGGACTAGCGTACCAAGAGACCCAGTACTTC. The encoded protein is CSVEGLAYQETQYF. Filled out from reference TRBV29-1 and TRBJ2-5, the complete variable domain reads SAVISQKPSRDICQRGTSLTIQCQVDSQVTMMFWYRQQPGQSLTLIATANQGSEATYESGFVIDKFPISRPNLTFSTLTVSNMSPEDSSIYLCSVEGLAYQETQYFGPGTRLLVL.

V usage is TRBV30 and J usage is TRBJ2-7; D remains unclear. Trimming removed 4 bases at V and 0 bases at J, with 13 bases between. The length of the CDR3 is 14 residues. Per germline, CDR1 GTSNPN and CDR2 SVGIG (reference sequence). CDR3 amino acids: CAWNELAASYEQYF. CDR3 nucleotide sequence: TGTGCCTGGAACGAGTTGGCGGCCTCCTACGAGCAGTACTTC.

V and J are TRBV6-1 and TRBJ2-5, with TRBD1 identical over 7 bases. The junction had 9 bases not matched to a gene; V was cut back by 5 bases and J by 9 bases. Germline V lookup: CDR1 MNHNS, CDR2 SASEGT. This CDR3 has 13 residues. The CDR3 reads CASSRQGFGAQYF. CDR3 nucleotides: TGTGCCAGCAGTCGACAGGGTTTTGGGGCCCAGTACTTC.

V usage is TRBV20-1 and J usage is TRBJ1-1; no firm D call. The V gene lost 3 bases and the J gene lost 6 bases, with 11 bases spanning the gap. This CDR3 has 12 residues. Germline CDR1 reads DFQATT; CDR2 reads SNEGSKA (reference sequence). In nucleotides, the CDR3 is TGCAGTGCTAGGGAGGTTGGGGCTGAAGCTTTCTTT. This sequence encodes CSAREVGAEAFF.

The CDR3 DNA reads TGTGCCAGCAGCTTTCTGGGTCCTTTGGCTGAAGCTTTCTTT. Translation: CASSFLGPLAEAFF. The J gene is TRBJ1-1, the V gene TRBV7-9, with D uncertain. The V gene's germline CDR1 is SEHNR and CDR2 FQNEAQ (reference sequence). This CDR3 is 14 amino acids long. The V and J ends lost 3 bases and 6 bases respectively, with 14 bases between them.

The rearrangement joins TRBV3-1 to TRBJ2-3; no reliable D call. Trimming removed 5 bases at V and 7 bases at J, with 22 bases between. The V gene's germline CDR1 is LGHDT and CDR2 YNNKEL (reference sequence). This CDR3 contains 16 residues. The CDR3 bases are TGTGCCAGCAGCTCAAGGCCCCTCCTAGGAGATCATACGCAGTATTTT. Its protein product is CASSSRPLLGDHTQYF.

At least ten counts were recorded for this clonotype. The DNA for the CDR3 is TGTGCCAGCAGCTTAGCCGGGAGGGGGCACGAGCAGTACTTC. This sequence encodes CASSLAGRGHEQYF. The chain has TRBV7-9 and TRBJ2-7; tentative D call: TRBD2 (8 bases). The CDR3 covers 14 residues. Trimming removed 0 bases from V and 5 bases from J, with 11 bases in between. Germline V lookup: CDR1 SEHNR, CDR2 FQNEAQ (reference sequence). Full variable domain (missing parts from reference TRBV7-9 and TRBJ2-7): DTGVSQNPRHKITKRGQNVTFRCDPISEHNRLYWYRQTLGQGPEFLTYFQNEAQLEKSRLLSDRFSAERPKGSFSTLEIQRTEQGDSAMYLCASSLAGRGHEQYFGPGTRLTVT.

The chain has TRBV4-1 and TRBJ2-7; 9 bases align to TRBD2. The length of the CDR3 is 16 residues. Germline CDR1 is MGHRA and CDR2 is YSYEKL. The trim removed 3 bases at V and 2 bases at J, leaving 8 bases unmatched. The CDR3 DNA sequence: TGCGCCAGCAGCCACCCCTCGACTAGCGGAACCTACGAGCAGTACTTC. This sequence encodes CASSHPSTSGTYEQYF.

This sequence joins TRBV6-1 and TRBJ2-2, with 9 bases matching TRBD1. The V segment lost 5 bases and the J segment 7 bases; nucleotides outside the gene matches: 14. This CDR3 is built from 17 residues. The germline gives CDR1 MNHNS, CDR2 SASEGT. CDR3: CASSPKGRDRAGGELFF. CDR3 DNA: TGTGCCAGCAGTCCGAAAGGCCGGGACAGGGCGGGCGGGGAGCTGTTTTTT.

The chain couples TRBV7-2 to TRBJ2-1; D might be TRBD2 (6 bases). The germline V gene has CDR1 SGHTA and CDR2 FQGNSA. This CDR3 has 14 amino acids. The ends were cut back, 3 bases at V and 4 bases at J, with 10 bases in the middle. CDR3 DNA: TGTGCCAGCAGCTTGTCCGGGGGATACAATGAGCAGTTCTTC. Protein sequence: CASSLSGGYNEQFF.

This clonotype was counted a few times. The rearrangement uses TRBV5-5 and TRBJ2-7; perhaps TRBD2 as D (6 bases). The V gene's germline CDR1 is SGHKS and CDR2 YYEKEE (reference sequence). The CDR3 covers 17 residues. Deletions cut 2 bases from V and 3 bases from J, with 21 bases between. CDR3 nucleotide sequence: TGTGCCAGCAGCTTATGGGGGGATCTGGGAAAGTTCTACGAGCAGTACTTC. Its protein product is CASSLWGDLGKFYEQYF.

The chain is built from TRBV10-2 and TRBJ2-7; D uncertain. Deletions cut 1 base from V and 2 bases from J, with 9 bases between. The CDR3 contains 14 residues. Germline values: CDR1 WSHSY, CDR2 SAAADI. This CDR3 reads CASSEWVDTYEQYF. The DNA of the CDR3 is TGCGCCAGCAGTGAGTGGGTCGATACCTACGAGCAGTACTTC.

The chain employs TRBV4-2 and TRBJ2-3; D perhaps matches TRBD1 (6 bases). The V and J ends lost 0 bases and 6 bases respectively, with 13 bases between them. In germline, CDR1 is LGHNA, CDR2 YNFKEQ. The CDR3 covers 15 residues. The CDR3, as DNA: TGTGCCAGCAGCCAAGAGGACAGCTTAGAGGATACGCAGTATTTT. Protein sequence: CASSQEDSLEDTQYF.

The V call is TRBV6-5, the J call TRBJ2-7, with D maybe TRBD2 (7 bases). The germline V gene has CDR1 MNHEY and CDR2 SVGAGI. The germline V and J ends were trimmed by 2 bases and 4 bases, with 15 bases remaining between them. The CDR3 spans 15 residues. CDR3 sequence (DNA): TGTGCCAGCAGTTACCCTAGGGGGGGGGAGTACGAGCAGTACTTC. Protein sequence: CASSYPRGGEYEQYF.

The sample holds a few counts of this clonotype. The chain employs TRBV28 and TRBJ1-2; D ambiguous. The length of the CDR3 is 11 residues. V was cut by 3 bases and J by 3 bases, with 2 bases left in between. Germline V gives CDR1 MDHEN, CDR2 SYDVKM. The CDR3 here is CASSFYYGYTF. Here the CDR3 DNA reads TGTGCCAGCAGTTTCTACTATGGCTACACCTTC.

In nucleotides, the CDR3 is TGCGCCAGCAGAGCGGGCGCGCTCAACACCGGGGAGCTGTTTTTT. It encodes CASRAGALNTGELFF. The gene calls are TRBV5-1 and TRBJ2-2, with D possibly being TRBD2 (6 bases). This CDR3 is 15 amino acids long. Germline V gives CDR1 SGHRS, CDR2 YFSETQ. V shed 5 bases and J shed 2 bases, with 13 bases lying between them. The variable domain in full, completed from reference TRBV5-1 and TRBJ2-2, reads KAGVTQTPRYLIKTRGQQVTLSCSPISGHRSVSWYQQTPGQGLQFLFEYFSETQRNKGNFPGRFSGRQFSNSRSEMNVSTLELGDSALYLCASRAGALNTGELFFGEGSRLTVL.

This clonotype occurred a few times. The chain carries TRBV11-2 and TRBJ2-4; D remains ambiguous. V was shortened by 2 bases and J by 3 bases, with 29 bases between the two germline ends. The V gene's germline CDR1 is SGHAT and CDR2 FQNNGV. The length of the CDR3 is 21 residues. The CDR3, as DNA: TGTGCCAGCAGCTTATTACGACTGGGAACGGCTGGAGAACTCGGCAAAAACATTCAGTACTTC. This sequence encodes CASSLLRLGTAGELGKNIQYF.

This clonotype has a count of ten or more. The V gene is TRBV9, the J gene TRBJ1-2; maybe TRBD1 (5 bases). CDR1 and CDR2 (germline): SGDLS, YYNGEE. V was shortened by 4 bases and J by 7 bases, with 17 bases between the two germline ends. This CDR3 has 14 amino acids. CDR3 residues: CASSPRSSRGGYTF. CDR3 sequence (DNA): TGTGCCAGCAGCCCCCGATCCTCGAGGGGTGGCTACACCTTC.

The genes are TRBV12-5 and TRBJ1-1; D not certain. The CDR3 has 14 residues. V was trimmed by 2 bases and J by 3 bases, leaving 10 bases between them. The V gene's germline CDR1 is LGHNT and CDR2 FRNRAP. CDR3 residues: CASGLSLKDTEAFF. The DNA for the CDR3 is TGTGCTAGTGGTTTGTCCTTGAAGGACACTGAAGCTTTCTTT.